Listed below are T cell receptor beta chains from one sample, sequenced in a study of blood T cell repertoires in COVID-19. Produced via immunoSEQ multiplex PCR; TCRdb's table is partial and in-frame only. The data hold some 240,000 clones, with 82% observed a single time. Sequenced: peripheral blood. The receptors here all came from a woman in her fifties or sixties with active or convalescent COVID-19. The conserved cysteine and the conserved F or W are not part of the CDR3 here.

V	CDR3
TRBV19	ASSIDRGPQH
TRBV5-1	ASSLGQGTGNTIY
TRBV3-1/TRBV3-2	ASSPTLEQETQY
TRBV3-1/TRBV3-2	ASSQDMREQY
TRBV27	ASSSWTDQSYEQY
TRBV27	AQTGGSYNEQF
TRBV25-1	ASKSVNYGYT
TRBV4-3	ASSQALRRNTEAF
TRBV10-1	ASSGSRGGEQY
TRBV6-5	ASSGDRGYQETQY
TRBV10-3	AISGLGQKSSTDTQY
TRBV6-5	AILPGQGNSPLH
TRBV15	ATSRDRPGGNTIY
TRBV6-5	ASIPRDREFYGYT
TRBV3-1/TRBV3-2	ASSPSGSGNTDTQY
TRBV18	ASSPPLEAMLRMDRVNTEAF
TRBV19	ATKGESDTQY
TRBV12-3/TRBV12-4	ASSQGFTGELF
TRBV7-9	ASSRGDRGQF
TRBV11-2	ASSLDHRGAGNTIY
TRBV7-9	ASSLATGDTDTQY
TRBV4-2	ASRVGAHGYT